These 10 T cell receptor beta chains were all obtained from the same sample, sequenced in a study of control samples from healthy donors and cancer patients. TCRdb's table, derived via immunoSEQ multiplex PCR, lists solely in-frame clones and lacks some. This table holds approximately 98,000 clones, approximately 82% found once. The specimen sequenced was blood. Receptor source: a man in his late teens or twenties in good health.

There are a few counts of this clone. The gene calls are TRBV6-2 or TRBV6-3 and TRBJ2-5; a possible D gene is TRBD2 (6 bases). CDR1 is MNHEY and CDR2 is SVGEGT in the germline V gene. V was pared by 6 bases and J by 1 base, with 12 bases between. The CDR3 is 14 amino acids. CDR3 bases: TGTGCCAGCAGCGACGGCGGGGTCCAAGAGACCCAGTACTTC. Encoded protein: CASSDGGVQETQYF.

V usage is TRBV4-2 and J usage is TRBJ2-7, with D possibly TRBD1 on 5 matching bases. Germline V gene data show CDR1 as LGHNA and CDR2 as YNFKEQ. Trimming removed 0 bases from V and 5 bases from J, with 8 bases in between. The CDR3 has 13 amino acids. The chain's CDR3 is CASSQERGNEQYF. The CDR3 nucleotides are TGTGCCAGCAGCCAAGAAAGGGGAAACGAGCAGTACTTC.

The chain has TRBV5-8 and TRBJ2-7; a weak D match, TRBD2 (6 bases). V was cut by 1 base and J by 3 bases, with 17 bases left in between. This CDR3 region has 16 residues. The germline CDR1 and CDR2 sequences are SGHTS and YDEGEE. The CDR3 nucleotides are TGTGCCAGCAGCTTGAGAGCGGGCGGGACGAACTACGAGCAGTACTTC. It encodes CASSLRAGGTNYEQYF.

The chain joins TRBV28 to TRBJ2-7; D perhaps matches TRBD1 (5 bases). The V end lost 10 bases, the J end lost 0 bases, and 22 bases lay between the germline ends. Per germline, CDR1 MDHEN and CDR2 SYDVKM. The CDR3 has 16 residues. CDR3 region: CATLPPPGQSSYEQYF. In DNA form, the CDR3 reads TGTGCCACCCTACCCCCCCCAGGGCAGAGCTCCTACGAGCAGTACTTC.

The gene calls are TRBV3-1 (or the pseudogene TRBV3-2) and TRBJ2-3, with 8 bases matching TRBD2. The CDR3 is 16 residues long. CDR1 is LGHDT, CDR2 YNNKEL, per germline (reference sequence). J was trimmed by 1 base and V by 6 bases; bases with no gene match: 9. CDR3 DNA sequence: TGTGCCAGCAGAGGCGGGGGGCGTAGGGGCACAGATACGCAGTATTTT. Encoded protein: CASRGGGRRGTDTQYF.

The sample holds a few counts of this clone. At the DNA level, this CDR3 is encoded by other sequences in the same sample as well. The chain joins TRBV11-2 to TRBJ1-3, with a weak D call TRBD1 (6 bases). CDR1 is SGHAT and CDR2 is FQNNGV in the germline V gene. This CDR3 contains 14 residues. Trimming shortened V by 5 bases and J by 2 bases, and 10 bases separated the two germline ends. The CDR3 spells CASSLGHPGNTIYF. CDR3 sequence (DNA): TGTGCCAGCAGCCTGGGACACCCTGGAAACACCATATATTTT.

This rearrangement joins TRBV25-1 to TRBJ2-3, with D possibly matching TRBD2 (6 bases). The CDR3 is 14 amino acids. Germline loops: CDR1 MGHDK, CDR2 SYGVNS. Trimming removed 5 bases at V and 2 bases at J, with 11 bases between. The CDR3 here is CASSWRDHTDTQYF. The CDR3, as DNA: TGTGCCAGCAGTTGGCGGGACCACACAGATACGCAGTATTTT.

This clone appeared a single time. The rearrangement uses TRBV13 and TRBJ2-1, with 8 bases aligning to TRBD1. V dropped 4 bases and J dropped 6; count of bases not matched to a gene: 2. The germline V gene encodes CDR1 PRHDT and CDR2 FYEKMQ (reference sequence). CDR3 length equals 13 residues. CDR3: CASSSDRGNEQFF. In DNA form, the CDR3 reads TGTGCCAGCAGCTCCGACAGGGGCAATGAGCAGTTCTTC.

The chain couples TRBV9 to TRBJ1-3; D is possibly TRBD1 (5 bases). Deletions cut 0 bases from V and 1 base from J, with 8 bases between. The CDR3 is 15 amino acids. Looked up from germline, CDR1 is SGDLS and CDR2 is YYNGEE. The CDR3 DNA follows: TGTGCCAGCAGCGTAGCAGGGAGGTCTGGAAACACCATATATTTT. Translated, it gives CASSVAGRSGNTIYF.

This CDR3 is CAVLSGEPTEAFF. The CDR3 region has the DNA TGTGCCGTGCTGAGCGGGGAACCCACTGAAGCTTTCTTT. J is TRBJ1-1 and V is TRBV2; D call uncertain. Germline loops: CDR1 SNHLY, CDR2 FYNNEI. Trimming cost V 11 bases and J 4 bases, with 17 bases left between them. The CDR3 is made up of 13 amino acids.